This paragraph reports one T cell receptor beta chain. Residents of over 20 US areas, aged 18 to 89 years, made up the participants. These data originate in a study of blood T cell repertoires in COVID-19. Germline V gene lookup returns CDR1 MNHEY and CDR2 SMNVEV (reference sequence). V lost 5 bases and J 7 bases, leaving 9 bases between the germline ends. The CDR3 has 12 amino acids. The method was immunoSEQ multiplex PCR; TCRdb's version includes in-frame clones alone and lacks a portion of them. The sample contains under 500,000 clones, around 89% of which appear only once. This chain links TRBV27 with TRBJ2-1; D gene uncertain. Specimen: PBMCs or T cells enriched from blood (not recorded which). The sequence was obtained from a man aged 25-45 years who had recovered from COVID-19. The CDR3 protein is CASSLPHNEQFF. For the CDR3, the DNA is TGTGCCAGCAGTCTCCCACATAATGAGCAGTTCTTC.